This T cell receptor beta chain was sequenced for a study of identifying expanded T cells in peripheral blood (dated by TCRdb to about 2019). General notes on the study: Four technical replicates, made by sequencing separate aliquots from the same pool of genomic DNA, were compared pairwise. General findings and caveats noted by the study authors: For all healthy donors, the variance in clone template counts between approximately 2-week samples rose significantly as total template count increased. The beta-binomial model significantly reduced the number of clones called differentially abundant and the false-positive rate across all healthy-donor time intervals. The binomial model flagged approximately 1.2 differentially abundant clones between technical replicates, compared with roughly 15 over about 2 weeks and 19 to 20 over four weeks. It was expected by the authors that biological variance in healthy repertoires might increase further over much longer intervals, such as months to years.

The CDR3, cysteine through phenylalanine, is 14 amino acids long. Just the 42-base CDR3 DNA is kept, in frame starting at base 1. CDR1 SGHRS and CDR2 YFSETQ are derived from the germline V gene. V was cut back by 0 bases and J by 4 bases, leaving a gap of 10 bases between them. The immunoSEQ Assay, which uses bias-controlled multiplex PCR amplification of genomic DNA, was used to profile TCRbeta CDR3 regions. On the study's bioinformatics: The absolute abundance of each unique TCRbeta CDR3 region was quantified after sequences were collapsed and filtered. Differential abundance was assessed using a binomial (Fisher-equivalent) model and a beta-binomial model in which time-dependent variance fitted from healthy donors was added. Clones with fewer than 5 combined templates were removed, and a clone was called differentially abundant if the clone's Benjamini-Hochberg FDR was below 0.01. Using the form v = (b*log(k)+a)^2, the beta-binomial variance was modeled as a function of the total template count across the two samples. The table was pulled from immuneACCESS by TCRdb, which kept in-frame rearrangements only. Such tables lose some clones; where checked, under half of the loss comes from unresolved V genes, and the rest has no known cause. That table furnishes V, J and clone size, whereas the DNA furnished D and trimming. This sample lists under 150,000 clones; roughly 82% were detected once. The biggest ten clones account for approximately 3% of the sample.

With respect to this clone: The clone's antigen remains unknown. No per-base quality is available; no much larger clone lies one base away.

During the collection period, no immune events, such as infections, were documented for the healthy donors. Healthy-donor blood repertoires served as a training cohort to calibrate time-dependent variance in a beta-binomial model of T-cell clone differential abundance. The training cohort included 10 or so healthy donors, of whom 3 were female and 7 were male. An age range of roughly 25 to 65 years, with an average of approximately 43 years, was recorded for the donors. Whole blood was collected from each healthy donor at three time points spaced two weeks apart and obtained from a commercial supplier. For immunosequencing, genomic DNA was extracted from unsorted whole blood.

The sample consisted of blood. The sequence links TRBV5-1 to TRBJ1-1; the D gene is perhaps TRBD1, on 5 matching bases. The TCR comes from a person aged 18 to 75 in good health. Here the CDR3 is given as CASSLGRATTEAFF. The nucleotide sequence reads as follows: TGCGCCAGCAGCTTGGGCAGGGCGACCACTGAAGCTTTCTTT.